A single sample is the source of the 9 T cell receptor beta chains below, sequenced in a study of blood T cell repertoires in COVID-19. Sequencing used immunoSEQ multiplex PCR; TCRdb keeps in-frame clones, though not all of them. The sample comprises 400,000 to 450,000 clones, around 91% of which are singletons, and less than 2% rests with the top ten. Sequencing was performed on peripheral blood. The origin of the receptors is a woman aged 40 to 49 with COVID-19, enrolled during active disease.

This rearrangement joins TRBV12-3 or TRBV12-4 to TRBJ1-5; D perhaps matches TRBD1 (6 bases). V lost 6 bases, J lost 4 bases, and 10 bases lay in between. CDR3 length: 13 amino acids. The CDR3 bases are TGTGCCAGCAGAGCAACAGGGAATCAGCCCCAGCATTTT. The encoded protein is CASRATGNQPQHF.

This clone has just one count. The chain employs TRBV11-3 and TRBJ1-5; 8 positions agree with TRBD1. There are 20 residues in the CDR3. Per the germline V gene, CDR1 is SGHNT and CDR2 is YENEEA. V lost 0 bases and J lost 5; bases outside the gene matches: 18. CDR3 amino acids: CASSLDPGIFRTGRYQPQHF. CDR3 DNA sequence: TGTGCCAGCAGCTTAGATCCGGGTATATTCCGGACAGGGAGATATCAGCCCCAGCATTTT. Full variable domain (outside the CDR3, taken from reference TRBV11-3 and TRBJ1-5): EAGVVQSPRYKIIEKKQPVAFWCNPISGHNTLYWYLQNLGQGPELLIRYENEEAVDDSQLPKDRFSAERLKGVDSTLKIQPAELGDSAVYLCASSLDPGIFRTGRYQPQHFGDGTRLSIL.

The CDR3 bases are TGCGCCAGCAGCTTGTGGGGACAGCCAAATGAAAAACTGTTTTTT. Translated, it gives CASSLWGQPNEKLFF. The gene calls are TRBV5-1 and TRBJ1-4, with 7 bases matching TRBD1. Trimming cost V 1 base and J 5 bases; bases outside gene matches: 5. Germline CDR1 SGHRS, CDR2 YFSETQ. The CDR3 sequence is 15 residues long. Together with reference TRBV5-1 and TRBJ1-4, the CDR3 gives the full variable domain: KAGVTQTPRYLIKTRGQQVTLSCSPISGHRSVSWYQQTPGQGLQFLFEYFSETQRNKGNFPGRFSGRQFSNSRSEMNVSTLELGDSALYLCASSLWGQPNEKLFFGSGTQLSVL.

The chain recombines TRBV3-1 (or the pseudogene TRBV3-2) with TRBJ1-5, with no clear D. V lost 4 bases and J lost 1, with 11 bases in between. The CDR3 extends over 15 amino acids. From germline, CDR1 is LGHDT and CDR2 YNNKEL (reference sequence). CDR3 DNA: TGTGCCAGCAGCCCCTCGTGGCAGAGCAATCAGCCCCAGCATTTT. It is translated as CASSPSWQSNQPQHF.

The chain employs TRBV7-2 and TRBJ2-7; 11 positions match TRBD1. CDR1 and CDR2 from the germline V gene are SGHTA and FQGNSA. Trimming took 5 bases from V and 4 from J; bases not matched to a gene: 4. This CDR3 comprises 14 residues. CDR3 sequence: CASSRTGGSYEQYF. The CDR3 DNA reads TGTGCCAGCAGCCGGACAGGGGGCTCTTACGAGCAGTACTTC.

This clone was detected only once. The chain carries TRBV27 and TRBJ2-3, with D tentatively TRBD2 (5 bases). V was shortened by 8 bases and J by 2 bases, with 23 bases between the two germline ends. Germline V gives CDR1 MNHEY, CDR2 SMNVEV (reference sequence). This CDR3 is built from 17 residues. The CDR3 DNA follows: TGTGCCAGCTCAGATCTCTCAAGAGGGAGCGCCACAGATACGCAGTATTTT. Its protein is CASSDLSRGSATDTQYF.

V usage is TRBV6-6 and J usage is TRBJ2-5; tentative D call: TRBD1 (5 bases). Trimming cost V 2 bases and J 4 bases, with 5 bases left between them. Germline V gives CDR1 MNHNY, CDR2 SVGAGI (reference sequence). The CDR3 runs to 12 residues. The CDR3 spells CASSYRGETQYF. CDR3 coding DNA: TGTGCCAGCAGTTACAGGGGAGAGACCCAGTACTTC.

The genes are TRBV19 and TRBJ1-5; tentatively, D is TRBD1 (5 bases). The CDR3 loop spans 15 amino acids. With 6 bases removed from V and 0 bases from J, the gap between germline ends came to 12 bases. CDR1 LNHDA and CDR2 SQIVND come from the germline V gene (reference sequence). The CDR3 nucleotides are TGTGCCAGTAGCAGGGAAGGGGTTAGCAATCAGCCCCAGCATTTT. This gives the protein CASSREGVSNQPQHF.

The table lists this clone with a few counts. The chain joins TRBV19 to TRBJ1-1, with no clear D. This CDR3 has 16 residues. Trimming cost V 0 bases and J 1 base, with 12 bases left between them. CDR1 is LNHDA and CDR2 is SQIVND in the germline V gene (reference sequence). The CDR3 DNA reads as TGTGCCAGTAGTATAGATTGGCCGGGGTCGAACACTGAAGCTTTCTTT. It translates to CASSIDWPGSNTEAFF.